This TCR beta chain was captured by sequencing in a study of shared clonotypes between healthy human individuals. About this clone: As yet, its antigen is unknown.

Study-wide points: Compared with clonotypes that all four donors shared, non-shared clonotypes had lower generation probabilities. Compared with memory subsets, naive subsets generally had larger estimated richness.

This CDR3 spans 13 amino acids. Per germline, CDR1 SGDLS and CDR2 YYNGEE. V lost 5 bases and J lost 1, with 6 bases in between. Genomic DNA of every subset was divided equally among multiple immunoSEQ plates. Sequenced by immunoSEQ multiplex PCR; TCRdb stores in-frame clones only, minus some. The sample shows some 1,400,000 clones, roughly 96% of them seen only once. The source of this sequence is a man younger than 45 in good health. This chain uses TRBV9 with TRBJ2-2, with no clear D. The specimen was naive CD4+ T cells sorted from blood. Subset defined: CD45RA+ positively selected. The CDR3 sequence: CASRYENTGELFF. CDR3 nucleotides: TGTGCCAGCAGGTACGAGAACACCGGGGAGCTGTTTTTT. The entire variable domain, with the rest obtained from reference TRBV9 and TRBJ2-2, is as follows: DSGVTQTPKHLITATGQRVTLRCSPRSGDLSVYWYQQSLDQGLQFLIQYYNGEERAKGNILERFSAQQFPDLHSELNLSSLELGDSALYFCASRYENTGELFFGEGSRLTVL.